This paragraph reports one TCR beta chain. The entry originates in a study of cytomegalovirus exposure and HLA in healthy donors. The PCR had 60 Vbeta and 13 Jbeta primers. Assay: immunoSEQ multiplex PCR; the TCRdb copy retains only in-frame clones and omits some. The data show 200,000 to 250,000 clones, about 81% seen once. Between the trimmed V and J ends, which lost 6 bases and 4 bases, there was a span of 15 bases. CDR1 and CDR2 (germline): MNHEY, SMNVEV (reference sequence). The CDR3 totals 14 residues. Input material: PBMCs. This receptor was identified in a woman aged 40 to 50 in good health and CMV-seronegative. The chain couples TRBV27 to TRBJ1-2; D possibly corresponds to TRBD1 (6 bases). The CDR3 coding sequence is TGTGCCAGCAGCCCCCACAGGGAGTCCTATGGCTACACCTTC. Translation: CASSPHRESYGYTF.